This T cell receptor (beta chain) was documented in a study of blood T cell repertoires in COVID-19. Study context: Sites across the United States, Italy and Spain contributed samples from acute and convalescent COVID-19.

Authors' methods: How many nucleated cells were present was estimated from reference gene primer amplification. Profiled with immunoSEQ multiplex PCR; TCRdb holds only in-frame clones, not every one. V and J calls and clone size are given by that table; D and trimming were obtained from the DNA. The data hold 150,000 to 200,000 clones, with 70% to 85% observed a single time. The sequencing sample was made of peripheral blood. The sequence was obtained from a woman aged 25-40 years with acute or convalescent COVID-19.

In DNA, the CDR3 is TGTGCCAGCAGTTTGCACCAGGGTGAGCAGTACTTC. Its protein product is CASSLHQGEQYF. The chain links TRBV5-6 to TRBJ2-7, with a tentative D call TRBD1 (5 bases). V lost 5 bases to trimming and J lost 7 bases, with 13 bases between them. This CDR3 spans 12 amino acids. Germline V CDR1 and CDR2: SGHDT, YYEEEE.